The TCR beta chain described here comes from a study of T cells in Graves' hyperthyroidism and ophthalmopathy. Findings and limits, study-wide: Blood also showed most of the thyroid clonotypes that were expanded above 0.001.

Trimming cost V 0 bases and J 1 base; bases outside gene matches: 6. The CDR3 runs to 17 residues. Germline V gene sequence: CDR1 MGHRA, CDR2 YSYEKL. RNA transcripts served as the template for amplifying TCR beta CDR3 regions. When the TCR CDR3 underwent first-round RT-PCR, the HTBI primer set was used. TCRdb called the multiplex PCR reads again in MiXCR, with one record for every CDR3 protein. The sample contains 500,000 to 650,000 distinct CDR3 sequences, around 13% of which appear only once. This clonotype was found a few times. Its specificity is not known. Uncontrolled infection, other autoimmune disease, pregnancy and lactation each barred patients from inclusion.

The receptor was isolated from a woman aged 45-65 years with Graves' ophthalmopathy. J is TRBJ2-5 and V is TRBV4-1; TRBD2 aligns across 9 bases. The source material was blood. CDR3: CASSQDPAGGVQETQYF. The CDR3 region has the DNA TGCGCCAGCAGCCAAGACCCAGCGGGAGGAGTCCAAGAGACCCAGTACTTC.